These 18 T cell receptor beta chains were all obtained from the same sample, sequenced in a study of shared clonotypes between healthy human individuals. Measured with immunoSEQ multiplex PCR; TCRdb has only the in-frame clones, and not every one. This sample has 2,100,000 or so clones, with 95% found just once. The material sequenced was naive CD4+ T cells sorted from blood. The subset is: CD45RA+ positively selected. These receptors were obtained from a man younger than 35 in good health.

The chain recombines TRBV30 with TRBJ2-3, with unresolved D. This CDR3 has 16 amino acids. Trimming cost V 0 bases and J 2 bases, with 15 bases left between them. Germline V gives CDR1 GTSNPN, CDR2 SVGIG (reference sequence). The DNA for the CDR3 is TGTGCCTGGAGTGTAGCACGGACGACCCCCACAGATACGCAGTATTTT. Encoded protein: CAWSVARTTPTDTQYF.

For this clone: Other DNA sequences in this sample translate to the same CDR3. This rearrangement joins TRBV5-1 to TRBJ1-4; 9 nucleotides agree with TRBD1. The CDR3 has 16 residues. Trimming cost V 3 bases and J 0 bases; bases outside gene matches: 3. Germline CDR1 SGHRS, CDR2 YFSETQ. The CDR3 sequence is CASSWGQGATNEKLFF. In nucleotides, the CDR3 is TGCGCCAGCAGCTGGGGACAGGGCGCAACTAATGAAAAACTGTTTTTT.

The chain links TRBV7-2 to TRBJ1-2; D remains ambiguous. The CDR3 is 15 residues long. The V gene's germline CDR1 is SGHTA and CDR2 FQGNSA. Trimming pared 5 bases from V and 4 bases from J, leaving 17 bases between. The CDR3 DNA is TGTGCCAGCAGCCCCGGGTCCTCTATTAGCTATGGCTACACCTTC. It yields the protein CASSPGSSISYGYTF.

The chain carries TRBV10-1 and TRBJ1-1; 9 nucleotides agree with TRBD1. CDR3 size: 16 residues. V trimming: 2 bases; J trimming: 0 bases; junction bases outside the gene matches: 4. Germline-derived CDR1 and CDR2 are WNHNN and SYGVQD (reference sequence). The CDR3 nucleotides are TGCGCCAGCAGTGAGCCAGGGACAGGGATGAACACTGAAGCTTTCTTT. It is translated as CASSEPGTGMNTEAFF.

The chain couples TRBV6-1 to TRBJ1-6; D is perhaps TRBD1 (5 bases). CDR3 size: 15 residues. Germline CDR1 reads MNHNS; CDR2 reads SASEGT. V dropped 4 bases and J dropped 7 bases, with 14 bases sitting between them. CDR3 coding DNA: TGTGCCAGCAGTGTGCCCGGGACGGCGAATTCACCCCTCCACTTT. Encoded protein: CASSVPGTANSPLHF.

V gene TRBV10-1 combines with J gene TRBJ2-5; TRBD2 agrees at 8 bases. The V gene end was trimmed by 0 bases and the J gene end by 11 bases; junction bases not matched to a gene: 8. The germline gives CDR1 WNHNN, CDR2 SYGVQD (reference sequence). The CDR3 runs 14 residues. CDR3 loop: CASSESLREDRQYF. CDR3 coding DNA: TGCGCCAGCAGTGAGTCGTTGCGGGAGGATCGGCAGTACTTC.

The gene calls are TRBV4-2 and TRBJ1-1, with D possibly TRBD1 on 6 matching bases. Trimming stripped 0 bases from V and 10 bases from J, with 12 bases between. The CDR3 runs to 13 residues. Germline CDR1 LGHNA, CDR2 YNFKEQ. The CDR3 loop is CASSQDRGKTAFF. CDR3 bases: TGTGCCAGCAGCCAAGACAGGGGTAAAACAGCTTTCTTT.

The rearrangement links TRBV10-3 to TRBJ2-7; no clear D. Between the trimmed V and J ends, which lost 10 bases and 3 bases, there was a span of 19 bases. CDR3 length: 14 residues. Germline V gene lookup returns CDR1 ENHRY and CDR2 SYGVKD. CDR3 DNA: TGTGCCACCGGAACCCTTGGATCGAACTACGAGCAGTACTTC. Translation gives CATGTLGSNYEQYF.

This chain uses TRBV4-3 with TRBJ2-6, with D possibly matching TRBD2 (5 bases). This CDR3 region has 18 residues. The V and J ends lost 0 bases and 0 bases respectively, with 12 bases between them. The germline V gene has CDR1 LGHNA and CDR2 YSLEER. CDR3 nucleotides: TGCGCCAGCAGCCAAGAAGGTCTCGGGGTCTCTGGGGCCAACGTCCTGACTTTC. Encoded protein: CASSQEGLGVSGANVLTF.

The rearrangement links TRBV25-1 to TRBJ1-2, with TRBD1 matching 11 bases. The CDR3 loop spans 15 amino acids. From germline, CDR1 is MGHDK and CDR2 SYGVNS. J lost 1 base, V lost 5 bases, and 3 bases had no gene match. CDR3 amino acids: CASSKGTGGNYGYTF. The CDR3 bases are TGTGCCAGCAGTAAGGGGACAGGGGGTAACTATGGCTACACCTTC.

In nucleotides, the CDR3 is TGTGCCAGCAGCTCGGGACTAGCTGTATACGAGCAGTACTTC. Translating gives CASSSGLAVYEQYF. The chain employs TRBV13 and TRBJ2-7; TRBD2 agrees at 9 bases. V gave up 4 bases and J gave up 4 bases; unmatched junction bases: 5. The CDR3 totals 14 residues. Germline CDR1 PRHDT, CDR2 FYEKMQ (reference sequence).

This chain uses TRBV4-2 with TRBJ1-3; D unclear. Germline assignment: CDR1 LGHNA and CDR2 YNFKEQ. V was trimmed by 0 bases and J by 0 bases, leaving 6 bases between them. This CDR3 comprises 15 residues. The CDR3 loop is CASSQEGGSGNTIYF. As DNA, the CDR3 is TGTGCCAGCAGCCAAGAAGGTGGCTCTGGAAACACCATATATTTT.

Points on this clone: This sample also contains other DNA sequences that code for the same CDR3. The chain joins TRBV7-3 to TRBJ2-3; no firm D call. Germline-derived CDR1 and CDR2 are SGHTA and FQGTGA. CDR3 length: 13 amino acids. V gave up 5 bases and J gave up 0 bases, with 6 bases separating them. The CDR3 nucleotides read TGTGCCAGCAGCCGTGCTAGCACAGATACGCAGTATTTT. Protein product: CASSRASTDTQYF.

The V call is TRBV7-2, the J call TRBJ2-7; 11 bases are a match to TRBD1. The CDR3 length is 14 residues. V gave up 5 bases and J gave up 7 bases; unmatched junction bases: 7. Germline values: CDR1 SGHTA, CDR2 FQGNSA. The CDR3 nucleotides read TGTGCCAGCAGCCCGGACAGGGGGCGGCAAGAGCAGTACTTC. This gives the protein CASSPDRGRQEQYF.

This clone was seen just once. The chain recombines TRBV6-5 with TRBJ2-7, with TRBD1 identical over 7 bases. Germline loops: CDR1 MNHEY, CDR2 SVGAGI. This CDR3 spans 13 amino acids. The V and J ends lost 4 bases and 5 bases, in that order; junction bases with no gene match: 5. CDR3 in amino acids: CASSLRQGHEQYF. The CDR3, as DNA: TGTGCCAGCAGTTTGCGACAGGGCCACGAGCAGTACTTC.

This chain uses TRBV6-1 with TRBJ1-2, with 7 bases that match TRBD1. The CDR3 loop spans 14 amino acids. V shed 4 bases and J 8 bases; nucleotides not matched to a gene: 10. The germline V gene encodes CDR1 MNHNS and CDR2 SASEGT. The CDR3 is CASSGGQGDEGYTF. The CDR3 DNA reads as TGTGCCAGCAGTGGAGGTCAGGGGGATGAAGGCTACACCTTC.

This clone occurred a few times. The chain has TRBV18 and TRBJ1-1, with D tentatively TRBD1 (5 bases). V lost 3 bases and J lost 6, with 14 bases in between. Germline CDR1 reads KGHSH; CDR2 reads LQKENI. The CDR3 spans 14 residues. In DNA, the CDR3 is TGTGCCAGCTCACCTGGGTCAGGACACGCTGAAGCTTTCTTT. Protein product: CASSPGSGHAEAFF.

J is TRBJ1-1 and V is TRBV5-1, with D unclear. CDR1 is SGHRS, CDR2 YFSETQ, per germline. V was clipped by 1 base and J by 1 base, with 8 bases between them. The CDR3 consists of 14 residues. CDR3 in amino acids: CASSLPGSNTEAFF. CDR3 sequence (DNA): TGCGCCAGCAGCTTGCCGGGGTCGAACACTGAAGCTTTCTTT.